The rows below give T cell receptor beta chains drawn from one sample of a study of cytotoxic CD8 clonotypes in ibrutinib-treated CLL. The data were produced by immunoSEQ multiplex PCR, yet TCRdb's version contains in-frame clones alone and is incomplete. Among 45,000 to 70,000 clones listed, 55% to 70% were seen once. This material consisted of PBMCs, taken after 24 months of ibrutinib treatment. These receptors were taken from a human donor with chronic lymphocytic leukemia. CDR3s include the opening cysteine and the closing phenylalanine or tryptophan. The D gene is left open where the match is weak. Expanded clones are given a class, and other clones once, few, many or no size at all.

>TRBJ2-7|TRBV28|TRBD2|.
CASDGRSSYEQYF
TGTGCCAGTGACGGGAGGAGCTCCTACGAGCAGTACTTC
>TRBJ1-2|TRBV5-1|TRBD1|many
CASSSSGTGGGIGYTF
TGCGCCAGCAGCTCCAGTGGGACAGGGGGCGGGATTGGCTACACCTTC
>TRBJ2-1|TRBV9|TRBD2|few
CASSVSSGDYNEQFF
TGTGCCAGCAGCGTATCTAGCGGGGATTACAATGAGCAGTTCTTC
>TRBJ2-1|TRBV15|.|.
CATSSQGNEQFF
TGTGCCACCAGCAGCCAGGGGAATGAGCAGTTCTTC
>TRBJ2-3|TRBV6-6|.|.
CASSLVGGHTDTQYF
TGTGCCAGCAGCTTAGTTGGGGGACACACAGATACGCAGTATTTT
>TRBJ1-6|TRBV30|.|.
CAWSVKLSSPLHF
TGTGCCTGGAGTGTAAAGTTAAGTTCACCCCTCCACTTT
>TRBJ2-3|TRBV28|TRBD2|.
CASSDSGTPTWGTDTQYF
TGTGCCAGCAGTGATAGCGGGACCCCCACCTGGGGGACAGATACGCAGTATTTT
>TRBJ2-3|TRBV5-1|.|.
CASSRTGSTDTQYF
TGCGCCAGCTCCCGGACGGGTAGCACAGATACGCAGTATTTT
>TRBJ2-2|TRBV6-4|.|.
CASSGEGGTGELFF
TGTGCCAGCAGTGGTGAAGGTGGGACCGGGGAGCTGTTTTTT
>TRBJ2-5|TRBV27|.|.
CASGAGRKVTQYF
TGTGCCAGCGGGGCTGGCAGGAAGGTGACCCAGTACTTC
>TRBJ1-2|TRBV28|TRBD1|.
CASSPGTVEHYGYTF
TGTGCCAGCAGTCCAGGGACAGTCGAACACTATGGCTACACCTTC
>TRBJ1-5|TRBV27|.|.
CASSFSGQPQHF
TGTGCCAGCAGTTTTAGCGGTCAGCCCCAGCATTTT
>TRBJ1-6|TRBV6-5|.|few
CASSQGASPLHF
TGTGCCAGCAGTCAGGGAGCTTCACCCCTCCACTTT
>TRBJ1-6|TRBV28|.|.
CASLDRLNSPLHF
TGTGCCAGTTTAGACAGGCTCAATTCACCCCTCCACTTT
>TRBJ1-2|TRBV11-2|.|.
CASSPGQRGRYGYTF
TGTGCCAGCAGCCCAGGACAGCGTGGAAGGTACGGCTACACCTTC
>TRBJ1-5|TRBV5-1|TRBD1|many
CASSSTPGQAIQPQHF
TGCGCCAGCAGCTCGACTCCGGGACAGGCGATTCAGCCCCAGCATTTT
>TRBJ2-2|TRBV7-6|.|.
CASSQEPANTGELFF
TGTGCCAGCAGCCAGGAGCCCGCGAACACCGGGGAGCTGTTTTTT
>TRBJ1-1|TRBV18|.|.
CASSLQWNTEAFF
TGTGCCAGCTCTCTGCAATGGAACACTGAAGCTTTCTTT
>TRBJ2-7|TRBV7-8|.|.
CASSLAERPTYEQYF
TGTGCCAGCAGCTTAGCGGAGCGGCCGACCTACGAGCAGTACTTC
>TRBJ2-6|TRBV5-1|.|few
CASSFQGSEANVLTF
TGCGCCAGCAGCTTTCAGGGATCTGAGGCCAACGTCCTGACTTTC
>TRBJ1-5|TRBV2|.|many
CASSVGRGGQPQHF
TGTGCCAGCAGTGTGGGCAGGGGCGGACAGCCCCAGCATTTT
>TRBJ1-2|TRBV27|.|.
CATRGDYGYTF
TGTGCCACAAGGGGGGACTATGGCTACACCTTC
>TRBJ1-5|TRBV2|TRBD1|.
CARPGQGVGQPQHF
TGTGCCAGACCGGGACAGGGGGTAGGTCAGCCCCAGCATTTT
>TRBJ2-3|TRBV5-6|.|.
CASSFTRADLDTQYF
TGTGCCAGCAGCTTCACCAGGGCAGATTTAGATACGCAGTATTTT
>TRBJ2-1|TRBV11-3|TRBD1|once
CASSAPTGFGNEQFF
TGTGCCAGCAGCGCCCCGACAGGGTTTGGAAATGAGCAGTTCTTC
>TRBJ2-3|TRBV11-2|.|.
CASSPGLPSTDTQYF
TGTGCCAGCAGCCCAGGACTTCCTAGCACAGATACGCAGTATTTT
>TRBJ2-2|TRBV12-5|.|many
CASAPGVPTGELFF
TGTGCTAGTGCCCCAGGGGTTCCCACCGGGGAGCTGTTTTTT
>TRBJ1-2|TRBV9|.|.
CASSVDVGGPYGYTF
TGTGCCAGCAGCGTCGACGTCGGGGGACCCTATGGCTACACCTTC
>TRBJ2-2|TRBV19|.|.
CASMYGSANTGELFF
TGTGCCAGTATGTATGGGTCAGCGAACACCGGGGAGCTGTTTTTT
>TRBJ1-3|TRBV20-1|.|once
CSAKMLGGVNF
TGCAGTGCTAAGATGCTTGGGGGGGTGAATTTT
>TRBJ1-2|TRBV23-1|TRBD1|once
CASPNPPDRDRYGYTF
TGCGCCAGCCCAAACCCCCCCGACAGGGATAGGTATGGCTACACCTTC
>TRBJ1-2|TRBV28|.|few
CASSLWVSDGYTF
TGTGCCAGCAGTTTGTGGGTTTCTGATGGCTACACCTTC
>TRBJ1-1|TRBV7-9|.|.
CASSFQANTEAFF
TGTGCCAGCAGCTTCCAGGCGAACACTGAAGCTTTCTTT
>TRBJ1-5|TRBV27|TRBD1|.
CASRQGLGNQPQHF
TGTGCCAGCAGACAGGGGTTGGGCAATCAGCCCCAGCATTTT
>TRBJ2-5|TRBV9|.|.
CASSVGLTETQYF
TGTGCCAGCAGCGTGGGGCTGACGGAGACCCAGTACTTC
>TRBJ2-2|TRBV7-9|.|.
CASSFKVFLSTGELFF
TGTGCCAGCAGCTTTAAGGTTTTTCTGAGCACCGGGGAGCTGTTTTTT
>TRBJ2-2|TRBV4-2|TRBD2|.
CASSQAPVGGIFAGELFF
TGTGCCAGCAGCCAAGCACCGGTCGGGGGGATTTTCGCCGGGGAGCTGTTTTTT
>TRBJ1-2|TRBV6-1|TRBD1|.
CASSTRDREYGYTF
TGTGCCAGCAGTACCCGGGACAGGGAATATGGCTACACCTTC
>TRBJ1-2|TRBV6-5|.|.
CASSEVAGYTF
TGTGCCAGCAGTGAAGTCGCAGGCTACACCTTC
>TRBJ2-1|TRBV14|TRBD1|.
CASSQRTGLYNEQFF
TGTGCCAGCAGCCAACGGACAGGGCTTTACAATGAGCAGTTCTTC
>TRBJ2-3|TRBV27|.|.
CASRRQSNTDTQYF
TGTGCCAGCAGGAGGCAGAGCAACACAGATACGCAGTATTTT
>TRBJ2-3|TRBV2|TRBD2|.
CASTSGGAPTDTQYF
TGTGCCAGCACTAGCGGGGGGGCCCCCACAGATACGCAGTATTTT
>TRBJ2-5|TRBV18|.|.
CASSRRPETQYF
TGTGCCAGCTCACGCAGACCGGAGACCCAGTACTTC